This is a list of T cell receptor beta chains from one sample in a study of cytomegalovirus exposure and HLA in healthy donors. Libraries were prepared by immunoSEQ multiplex PCR; TCRdb keeps only in-frame clonotypes and omits some of them. The sample consists of 30,000 to 50,000 clones, approximately 63% of them appearing once. Material: PBMCs. The source of these receptors is a man in his forties in good health and CMV-seronegative. Both conserved end residues are part of each CDR3. The D gene is left open where the match is weak. Not all rows give a size; the values are once, few, many and, for expanded clones, a class.

D: NA
J: TRBJ1-5
V: TRBV30
size: NA
CDR3: CAWSGSAGDQPQHF
DNA: TGTGCCTGGAGTGGCTCTGCAGGGGATCAGCCCCAGCATTTT

D: TRBD2
J: TRBJ2-2
V: TRBV5-1
size: few
CDR3: CASSFRTSANTGELFF
DNA: TGCGCCAGCAGCTTCCGGACTAGCGCGAACACCGGGGAGCTGTTTTTT

D: TRBD1
J: TRBJ2-7
V: TRBV29-1
size: NA
CDR3: CSVEDSAGGYEQYF
DNA: TGCAGCGTTGAAGATTCAGCAGGGGGCTACGAGCAGTACTTC

D: TRBD2
J: TRBJ2-1
V: TRBV13
size: NA
CDR3: CASSQRGGVNEQFF
DNA: TGTGCCAGCAGCCAGCGGGGGGGCGTGAATGAGCAGTTCTTC

D: TRBD2
J: TRBJ2-1
V: TRBV5-4
size: NA
CDR3: CASSWDTGGYNEQFF
DNA: TGTGCCAGCAGCTGGGATACGGGGGGGTACAATGAGCAGTTCTTC

D: TRBD1
J: TRBJ2-7
V: TRBV19
size: NA
CDR3: CASSQDRGLYEQYF
DNA: TGTGCCAGTAGTCAGGACAGGGGGCTATACGAGCAGTACTTC

D: NA
J: TRBJ1-5
V: TRBV4-2
size: once
CDR3: CASSQVIREPQHF
DNA: TGTGCCAGCAGCCAAGTTATTCGGGAACCCCAGCATTTT

D: NA
J: TRBJ1-5
V: TRBV28
size: once
CDR3: CASTPGDQPQHF
DNA: TGTGCCAGCACCCCAGGGGATCAGCCCCAGCATTTT

D: NA
J: TRBJ1-1
V: TRBV6-1
size: few
CDR3: CASSGAGTPMNTEAFF
DNA: TGTGCCAGCAGTGGAGCCGGGACACCTATGAACACTGAAGCTTTCTTT

D: TRBD1
J: TRBJ1-5
V: TRBV5-8
size: NA
CDR3: CASSLGGGFSNQPQHF
DNA: TGTGCCAGCAGCTTAGGGGGCGGCTTTAGCAATCAGCCCCAGCATTTT

D: NA
J: TRBJ2-1
V: TRBV15
size: NA
CDR3: CATSRDSGSYNEQFF
DNA: TGTGCCACCAGCAGAGACAGCGGATCCTACAATGAGCAGTTCTTC

D: TRBD2
J: TRBJ2-3
V: TRBV5-1
size: NA
CDR3: CASSLETSGGTSTQYF
DNA: TGCGCCAGCAGCTTGGAGACTAGCGGGGGGACAAGTACGCAGTATTTT

D: NA
J: TRBJ1-2
V: TRBV28
size: NA
CDR3: CASSLLPRGPYGYTF
DNA: TGTGCCAGCAGTTTACTACCCCGAGGCCCCTATGGCTACACCTTC

D: NA
J: TRBJ1-2
V: TRBV5-4
size: NA
CDR3: CASSLTGVYGYTF
DNA: TGTGCCAGCAGCCTCACAGGAGTCTATGGCTACACCTTC

D: TRBD1
J: TRBJ1-6
V: TRBV5-4
size: NA
CDR3: CASSRDGQGSPLHF
DNA: TGTGCCAGCAGCCGAGATGGACAGGGGTCACCCCTCCACTTT

D: NA
J: TRBJ2-1
V: TRBV7-6
size: once
CDR3: CASSQEGAGILNEQFF
DNA: TGTGCCAGCAGCCAGGAGGGGGCAGGGATATTGAATGAGCAGTTCTTC

D: NA
J: TRBJ2-4
V: TRBV11-2
size: few
CDR3: CASSLDPSSVQGAKNIQYF
DNA: TGTGCCAGCAGCTTAGATCCCTCTAGCGTACAAGGGGCCAAAAACATTCAGTACTTC

D: TRBD1
J: TRBJ1-6
V: TRBV29-1
size: NA
CDR3: CSARTGGNSPLHF
DNA: TGCAGCGCTAGGACAGGGGGAAATTCACCCCTCCACTTT

D: TRBD1
J: TRBJ2-2
V: TRBV4-1
size: NA
CDR3: CASSQEGTGERANTGELFF
DNA: TGCGCCAGCAGCCAAGAGGGGACAGGCGAAAGGGCGAACACCGGGGAGCTGTTTTTT

D: NA
J: TRBJ1-3
V: TRBV18
size: once
CDR3: CASSLDDRRSGNTIYF
DNA: TGTGCCAGCTCATTAGACGACAGGAGGTCTGGAAACACCATATATTTT

D: NA
J: TRBJ2-7
V: TRBV5-6
size: NA
CDR3: CASASDFYEQYF
DNA: TGTGCCAGCGCCTCGGACTTCTACGAGCAGTACTTC

D: NA
J: TRBJ1-1
V: TRBV29-1
size: few
CDR3: CSVEEGRGPNTEAFF
DNA: TGCAGCGTTGAAGAGGGTAGGGGCCCGAACACTGAAGCTTTCTTT

D: NA
J: TRBJ1-2
V: TRBV30
size: NA
CDR3: CAFSGVGYGGYTF
DNA: TGTGCCTTTTCAGGGGTCGGCTATGGGGGCTACACCTTC

D: TRBD2
J: TRBJ2-2
V: TRBV5-4
size: few
CDR3: CASSFPSGGAHGELFF
DNA: TGTGCCAGCAGCTTCCCCAGCGGGGGGGCCCACGGGGAGCTGTTTTTT

D: NA
J: TRBJ2-7
V: TRBV28
size: NA
CDR3: CASSLTASGPGGLEQYF
DNA: TGTGCCAGCAGTTTAACGGCCTCGGGACCCGGGGGACTCGAGCAGTACTTC

D: NA
J: TRBJ1-2
V: TRBV28
size: few
CDR3: CASSPEDGGYDYGYTF
DNA: TGTGCCAGCAGTCCCGAAGATGGGGGGTACGACTATGGCTACACCTTC

D: NA
J: TRBJ2-4
V: TRBV21-1
size: NA
CDR3: CASSGQGRAKNIQYF
DNA: TGTGCCAGCAGCGGACAGGGGAGGGCCAAAAACATTCAGTACTTC

D: TRBD1
J: TRBJ1-1
V: TRBV18
size: NA
CDR3: CASSPQGAPEEAFF
DNA: TGTGCCAGCTCACCCCAGGGGGCGCCGGAGGAGGCTTTCTTT

D: NA
J: TRBJ2-7
V: TRBV5-1
size: NA
CDR3: CASSLERHPYEQYF
DNA: TGCGCCAGCAGCTTGGAAAGACACCCTTACGAGCAGTACTTC

D: NA
J: TRBJ1-6
V: TRBV7-8
size: once
CDR3: CASSLVQGRGNSPLHF
DNA: TGTGCCAGCAGCTTAGTTCAGGGCAGGGGCAATTCACCCCTCCACTTT

D: TRBD2
J: TRBJ2-7
V: TRBV30
size: NA
CDR3: CAWSTRTSGGVYEQYF
DNA: TGTGCCTGGAGTACTAGGACTAGCGGGGGAGTTTACGAGCAGTACTTC

D: NA
J: TRBJ1-2
V: TRBV2
size: NA
CDR3: CASGPQGGYGYTF
DNA: TGTGCAAGCGGGCCCCAGGGAGGCTATGGCTACACCTTC

D: NA
J: TRBJ2-7
V: TRBV11-2
size: NA
CDR3: CASSQSIADAYEQYF
DNA: TGTGCCAGCAGCCAATCTATAGCGGACGCCTACGAGCAGTACTTC

D: TRBD1
J: TRBJ2-2
V: TRBV19
size: NA
CDR3: CATRKQGSAGELFF
DNA: TGTGCCACCCGCAAACAGGGGAGTGCCGGGGAGCTGTTTTTT

D: NA
J: TRBJ1-6
V: TRBV30
size: NA
CDR3: CAWKGRGYSPLHF
DNA: TGTGCCTGGAAAGGCAGGGGCTATTCACCCCTCCACTTT

D: TRBD1
J: TRBJ2-1
V: TRBV11-3
size: NA
CDR3: CASSQGTGYNEQFF
DNA: TGTGCCAGCAGCCAAGGGACAGGGTACAATGAGCAGTTCTTC

D: TRBD1
J: TRBJ2-7
V: TRBV7-9
size: once
CDR3: CASSFNRGPYEQYF
DNA: TGTGCCAGCAGCTTCAACAGGGGACCCTACGAGCAGTACTTC

D: NA
J: TRBJ1-6
V: TRBV10-3
size: NA
CDR3: CAISESRDSYNSPLHF
DNA: TGTGCCATCAGTGAGTCTAGAGACAGCTATAATTCACCCCTCCACTTT

D: TRBD1
J: TRBJ1-6
V: TRBV28
size: few
CDR3: CASSSGQGGHRPLHF
DNA: TGTGCCAGCAGTTCCGGACAGGGGGGACACAGACCCCTCCACTTT

D: TRBD1
J: TRBJ1-5
V: TRBV19
size: few
CDR3: CASRQGGGNQPQHF
DNA: TGTGCCAGCCGACAGGGAGGAGGGAATCAGCCCCAGCATTTT

D: TRBD1
J: TRBJ2-4
V: TRBV18
size: NA
CDR3: CASSPETGEALGIQYF
DNA: TGTGCCAGCTCACCAGAAACAGGGGAAGCGTTGGGCATTCAGTACTTC

D: TRBD1
J: TRBJ2-5
V: TRBV28
size: NA
CDR3: CASSPTGGRETQYF
DNA: TGTGCCAGCAGTCCGACAGGGGGCAGGGAGACCCAGTACTTC